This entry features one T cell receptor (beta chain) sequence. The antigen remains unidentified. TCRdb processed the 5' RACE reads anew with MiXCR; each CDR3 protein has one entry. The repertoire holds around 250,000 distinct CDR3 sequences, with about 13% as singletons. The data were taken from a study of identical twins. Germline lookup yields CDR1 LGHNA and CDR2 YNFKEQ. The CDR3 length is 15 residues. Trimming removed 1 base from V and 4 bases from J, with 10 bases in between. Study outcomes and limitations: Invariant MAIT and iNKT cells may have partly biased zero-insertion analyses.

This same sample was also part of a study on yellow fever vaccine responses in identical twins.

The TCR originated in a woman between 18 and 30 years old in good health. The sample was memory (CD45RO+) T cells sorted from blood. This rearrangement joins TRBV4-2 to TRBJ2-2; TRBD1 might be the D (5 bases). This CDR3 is CASSQADTVTGELFF. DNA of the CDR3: TGTGCCAGCAGCCAAGCGGACACCGTCACCGGGGAGCTGTTTTTT.